Included here is one TCR beta chain sequence, with context. Repertoires were generated with immunoSEQ multiplex PCR, while TCRdb's copy carries only in-frame clones and drops some. Of about 400 clones detected, 45% to 50% appear once; the ten largest clones hold 20% to 25%. The data were obtained in a study of graft-versus-host responses after intestinal transplantation. Study in general: Multivisceral, liver-intestinal, or isolated intestinal transplants were given to recipients. All of the recipients had induction that used anti-thymocyte globulin, then tacrolimus and steroids for roughly three years. Study results and caveats: The marrow of recipients harbored GvH clones, and ileum or blood showed some of them first.

Germline CDR1 is SGHKS and CDR2 is YYEKEE (reference sequence). This CDR3 comprises 13 residues. J lost 4 bases, V lost 4 bases, and 2 bases had no gene match. A sort after the reaction isolated proliferating CFSE-low CD3+CD4+ and CD3+CD8+ responders. The V gene is TRBV5-5, the J gene TRBJ1-3, with 7 bases fitting TRBD1. The receptor's source is a human patient who was an organ donor for intestinal transplantation. Here the sequenced sample was alloreactive CD4+ T cells from a mixed lymphocyte reaction culture, taken before transplantation. The sample's subset: CFSE-low proliferating T cells sorted from roughly 6-day pre-transplant mixed lymphocyte reaction (GvH or HvG direction). CDR3 nucleotide sequence: TGTGCCAGCAGCCGGACAGGAGGAAACACCATATATTTT. Amino acids: CASSRTGGNTIYF.